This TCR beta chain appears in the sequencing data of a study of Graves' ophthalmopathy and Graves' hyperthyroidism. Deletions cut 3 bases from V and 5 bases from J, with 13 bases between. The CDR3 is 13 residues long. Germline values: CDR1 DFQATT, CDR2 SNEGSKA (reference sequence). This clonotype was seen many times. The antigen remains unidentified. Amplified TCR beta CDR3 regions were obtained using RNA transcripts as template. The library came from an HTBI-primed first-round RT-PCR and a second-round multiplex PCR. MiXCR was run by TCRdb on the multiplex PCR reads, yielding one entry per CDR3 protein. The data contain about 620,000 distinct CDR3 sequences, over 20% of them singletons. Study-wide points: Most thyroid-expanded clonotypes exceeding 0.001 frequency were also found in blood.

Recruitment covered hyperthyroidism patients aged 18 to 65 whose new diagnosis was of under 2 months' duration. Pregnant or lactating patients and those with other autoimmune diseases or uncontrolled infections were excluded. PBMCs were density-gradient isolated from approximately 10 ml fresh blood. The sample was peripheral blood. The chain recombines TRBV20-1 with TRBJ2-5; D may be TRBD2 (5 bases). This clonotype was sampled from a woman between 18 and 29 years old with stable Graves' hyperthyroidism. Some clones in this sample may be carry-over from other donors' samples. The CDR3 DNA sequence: TGCAGTGCTAGTTCGGGTTCGGGGGAGACCCAGTACTTC. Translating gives CSASSGSGETQYF.